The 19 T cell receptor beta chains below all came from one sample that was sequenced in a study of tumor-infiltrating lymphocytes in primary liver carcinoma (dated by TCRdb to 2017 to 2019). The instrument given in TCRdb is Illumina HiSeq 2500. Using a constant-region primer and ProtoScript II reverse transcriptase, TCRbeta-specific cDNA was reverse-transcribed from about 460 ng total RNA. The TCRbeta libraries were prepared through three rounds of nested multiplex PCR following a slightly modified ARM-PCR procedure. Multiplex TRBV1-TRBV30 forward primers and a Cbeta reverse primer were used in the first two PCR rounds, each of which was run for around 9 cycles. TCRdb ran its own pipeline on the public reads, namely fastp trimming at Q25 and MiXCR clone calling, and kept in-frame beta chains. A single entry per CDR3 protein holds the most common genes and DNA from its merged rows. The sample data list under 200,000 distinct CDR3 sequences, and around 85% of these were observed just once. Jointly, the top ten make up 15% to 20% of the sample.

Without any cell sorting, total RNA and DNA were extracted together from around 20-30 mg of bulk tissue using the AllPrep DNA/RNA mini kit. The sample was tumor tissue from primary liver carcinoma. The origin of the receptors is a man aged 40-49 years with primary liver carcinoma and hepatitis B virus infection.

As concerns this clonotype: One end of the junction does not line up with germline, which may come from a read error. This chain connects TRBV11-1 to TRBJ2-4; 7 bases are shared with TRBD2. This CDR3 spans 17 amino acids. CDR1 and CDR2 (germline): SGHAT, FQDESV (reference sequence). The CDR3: CASSFPVTSRSKNIQYF. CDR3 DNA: TGTGCCAGCAGCTTTCCCGTGACTAGCAGGTCCAAAAACATTCAGTATTTC. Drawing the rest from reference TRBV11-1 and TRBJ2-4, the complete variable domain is EAEVAQSPRYKITEKSQAVAFWCDPISGHATLYWYRQILGQGPELLVQFQDESVVDDSQLPKDRFSAERLKGVDSTLKIQPAELGDSAMYLCASSFPVTSRSKNIQYFGAGTRLSVL.

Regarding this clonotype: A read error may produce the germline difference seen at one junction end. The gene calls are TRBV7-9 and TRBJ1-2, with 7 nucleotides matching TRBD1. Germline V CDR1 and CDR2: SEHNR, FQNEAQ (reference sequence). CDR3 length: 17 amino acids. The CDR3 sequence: CAGSSGPQGGCNYGYTF. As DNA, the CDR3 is TGTGCCGGCAGCTCCGGACCCCAGGGGGGGTGCAACTATGGCTACACCTTC.

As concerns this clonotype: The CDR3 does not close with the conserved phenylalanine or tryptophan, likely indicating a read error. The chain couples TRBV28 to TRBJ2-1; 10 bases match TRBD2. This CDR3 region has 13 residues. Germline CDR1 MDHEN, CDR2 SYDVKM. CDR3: CDASGSSYNEQFS. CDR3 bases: TGTGACGCTAGCGGGAGCTCCTACAATGAGCAGTTCTCC.

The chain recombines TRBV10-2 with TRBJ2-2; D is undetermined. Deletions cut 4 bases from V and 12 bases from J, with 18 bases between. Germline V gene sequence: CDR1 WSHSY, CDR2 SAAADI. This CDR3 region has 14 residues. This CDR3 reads CASSGRRWSGKLFF. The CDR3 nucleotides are TGCGCCAGCAGTGGACGAAGATGGAGTGGGAAGCTGTTTTTT.

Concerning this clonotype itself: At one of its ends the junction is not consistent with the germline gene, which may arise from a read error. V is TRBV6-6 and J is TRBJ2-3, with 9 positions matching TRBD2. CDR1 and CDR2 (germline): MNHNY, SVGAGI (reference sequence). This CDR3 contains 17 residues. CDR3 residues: CANSDSRLAGEADTHYF. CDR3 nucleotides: TGTGCCAACAGTGATTCTAGATTAGCGGGAGAAGCAGATACGCACTATTTT.

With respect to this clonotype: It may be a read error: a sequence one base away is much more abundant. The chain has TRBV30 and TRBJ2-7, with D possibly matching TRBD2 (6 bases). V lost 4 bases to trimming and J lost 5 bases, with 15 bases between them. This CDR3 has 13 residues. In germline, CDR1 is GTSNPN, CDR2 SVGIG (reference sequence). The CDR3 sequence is CAWNPGAYHEQYF. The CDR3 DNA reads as TGTGCCTGGAATCCGGGAGCTTATCACGAGCAGTACTTC.

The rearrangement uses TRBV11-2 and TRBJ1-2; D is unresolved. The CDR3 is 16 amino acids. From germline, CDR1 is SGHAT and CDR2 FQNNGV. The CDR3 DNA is TGTGCAAGCGGCTTAGAGGGAGGGCGGGAGATCCTGGGCTACACCTTC. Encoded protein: CASGLEGGREILGYTF. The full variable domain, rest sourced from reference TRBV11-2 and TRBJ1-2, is EAGVAQSPRYKIIEKRQSVAFWCNPISGHATLYWYQQILGQGPKLLIQFQNNGVVDDSQLPKDRFSAERLKGVDSTLKIQPAKLEDSAVYLCASGLEGGREILGYTFGSGTRLTVV.

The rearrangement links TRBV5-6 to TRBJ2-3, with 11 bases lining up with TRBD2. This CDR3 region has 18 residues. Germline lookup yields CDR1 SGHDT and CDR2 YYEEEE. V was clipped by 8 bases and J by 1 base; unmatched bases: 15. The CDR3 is CASSRGTSGIIGTDTQYF. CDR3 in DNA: TGTGCCAGTAGCCGCGGGACTAGCGGCATTATTGGCACAGATACGCAGTATTTT.

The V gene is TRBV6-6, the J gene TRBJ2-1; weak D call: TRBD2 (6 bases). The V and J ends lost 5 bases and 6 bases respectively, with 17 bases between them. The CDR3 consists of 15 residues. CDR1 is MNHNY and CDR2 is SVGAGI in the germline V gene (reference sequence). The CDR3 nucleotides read TGTGCCAGCAGTATTGCCGGGACTGCTATCAATGAGCAGTTCTTC. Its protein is CASSIAGTAINEQFF.

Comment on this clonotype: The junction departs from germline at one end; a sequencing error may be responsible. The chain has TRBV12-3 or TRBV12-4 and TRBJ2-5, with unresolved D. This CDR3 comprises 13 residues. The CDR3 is CACSVGDQEAHYF. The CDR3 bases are TGTGCCTGCAGCGTAGGCGACCAAGAGGCCCACTACTTC.

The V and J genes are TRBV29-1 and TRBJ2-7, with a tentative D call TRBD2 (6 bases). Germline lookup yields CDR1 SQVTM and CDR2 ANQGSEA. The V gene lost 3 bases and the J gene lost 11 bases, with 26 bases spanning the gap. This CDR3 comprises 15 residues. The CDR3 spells CSVEEWDWGVDEEYF. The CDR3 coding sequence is TGCAGCGTTGAGGAATGGGACTGGGGAGTAGATGAGGAGTACTTC.

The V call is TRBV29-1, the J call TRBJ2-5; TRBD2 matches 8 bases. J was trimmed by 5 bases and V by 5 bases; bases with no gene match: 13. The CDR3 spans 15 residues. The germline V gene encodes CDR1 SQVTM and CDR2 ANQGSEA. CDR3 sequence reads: CSVRTSRSWPETQYF. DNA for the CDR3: TGCAGCGTTCGGACTAGCAGGAGTTGGCCTGAGACCCAGTACTTC.

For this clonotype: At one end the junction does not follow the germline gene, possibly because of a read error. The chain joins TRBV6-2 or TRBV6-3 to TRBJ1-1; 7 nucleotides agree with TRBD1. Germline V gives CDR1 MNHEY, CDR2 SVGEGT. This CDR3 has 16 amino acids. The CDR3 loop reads CAGSYSSDRVGTEAFF. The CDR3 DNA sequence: TGTGCCGGCAGTTACTCATCTGACAGGGTGGGGACTGAAGCTTTCTTT.

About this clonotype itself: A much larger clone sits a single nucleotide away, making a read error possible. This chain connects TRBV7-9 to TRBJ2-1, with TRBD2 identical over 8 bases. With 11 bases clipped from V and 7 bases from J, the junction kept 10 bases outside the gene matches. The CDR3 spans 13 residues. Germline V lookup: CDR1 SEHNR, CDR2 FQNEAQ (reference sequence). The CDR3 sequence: CARGREVRNEQFF. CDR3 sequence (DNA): TGTGCCCGGGGGCGGGAGGTGAGGAATGAGCAGTTCTTC.

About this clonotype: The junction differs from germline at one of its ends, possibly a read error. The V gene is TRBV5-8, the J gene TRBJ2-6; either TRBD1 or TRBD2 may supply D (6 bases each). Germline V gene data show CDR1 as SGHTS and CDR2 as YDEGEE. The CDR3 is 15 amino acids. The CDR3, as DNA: TGTTCCAGCAGTTCCAACAGGGACTGGGCCAACGTCCTGACTTTC. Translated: CSSSSNRDWANVLTF.

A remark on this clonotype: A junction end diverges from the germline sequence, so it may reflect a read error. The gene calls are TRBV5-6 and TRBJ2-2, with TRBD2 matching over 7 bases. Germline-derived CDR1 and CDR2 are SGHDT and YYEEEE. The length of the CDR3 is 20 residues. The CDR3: CASSLVIGGGSHTNIGELFF. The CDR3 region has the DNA TGTGCCAGCAGCTTAGTAATCGGTGGCGGGAGCCATACGAACATCGGGGAACTGTTTTTT. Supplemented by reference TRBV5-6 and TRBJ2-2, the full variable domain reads DAGVTQSPTHLIKTRGQQVTLRCSPKSGHDTVSWYQQALGQGPQFIFQYYEEEERQRGNFPDRFSGHQFPNYSSELNVNALLLGDSALYLCASSLVIGGGSHTNIGELFFGEGSRLTVL.

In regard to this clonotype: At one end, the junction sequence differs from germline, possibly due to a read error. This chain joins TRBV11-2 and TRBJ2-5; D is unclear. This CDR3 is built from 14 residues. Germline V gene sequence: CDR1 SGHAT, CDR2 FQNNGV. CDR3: CTSSLTRNQETQYF. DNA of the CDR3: TGTACCAGCAGCCTGACGAGAAACCAAGAGACCCAGTACTTC.

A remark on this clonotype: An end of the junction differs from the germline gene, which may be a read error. The CDR3 DNA reads TGTGCCAGCAGTTACCGACCGGACAGAGGCAATCAGCCCCAGCGTTTT. This encodes CASSYRPDRGNQPQRF. The chain links TRBV6-2 or TRBV6-3 to TRBJ1-5, with D tentatively TRBD1 (6 bases). CDR3 length equals 16 residues. In germline, CDR1 is MNHEY, CDR2 SVGEGT.

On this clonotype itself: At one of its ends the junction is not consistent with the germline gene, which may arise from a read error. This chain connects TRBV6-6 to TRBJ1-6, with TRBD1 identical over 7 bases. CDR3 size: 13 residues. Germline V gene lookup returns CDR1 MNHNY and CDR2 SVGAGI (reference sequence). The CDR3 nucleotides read TGTGTCAGCAGTTCAACAGGGGTTTCACCCTTCCACTTT. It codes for CVSSSTGVSPFHF.